This T cell receptor beta chain came from a study of T cell repertoires in cytomegalovirus infection. On the study more broadly: Use of recently identified HLA-C-restricted and well-studied HLA-B-restricted CMV epitopes was part of the study. CMV infection plus the matching HLA type was flagged by public TCR beta signatures.

The table lists this clonotype with a few counts. The antigen remains unidentified. Study observations and caveats: Accumulated public TCR beta family frequency recognized individuals carrying CMV together with the relevant HLA. HLA-C-restricted TCR beta clonotypes specific for CMV led the ex vivo response.

MiXCR, applied by TCRdb to the reads, yields one record per CDR3 protein. The sample shows around 55,000 distinct CDR3 sequences, 15% to 25% of them seen only once. V lost 5 bases and J 6 bases, leaving 12 bases between the germline ends. The CDR3 has 13 amino acids. Germline CDR1 SGHTA, CDR2 FQGTGA. The gene calls are TRBV7-3 and TRBJ2-3; a possible D gene is TRBD2 (6 bases). This clonotype was obtained from a human donor in good health (CMV status not recorded). Some clones in this sample may be carry-over from other donors' samples. The sample here was CD8+ T cells from cultured PBMCs, taken from culture after CMV antigen stimulation. CDR3 amino acids: CASSRLGGDTQYF. In DNA, the CDR3 is TGTGCCAGCAGCAGACTGGGGGGTGATACGCAGTATTTT.